These 19 T cell receptor beta chains originate from one sample sequenced in a study of naive and memory T cell subsets. An equimolar mix of two oligonucleotides served as the beta constant-region primer for TRBC1 and TRBC2. Nested alpha and beta constant-region primers with the SP2 primer drove four PCR rounds on ligated cDNA. Each CDR3 protein is one row after TCRdb ran MiXCR on the UMI-ligation and nested PCR reads. The sample has 120,000 or so distinct CDR3 sequences, roughly 36% seen once; the top ten hold roughly 0.9%. Sequenced material: central memory CD4+ T cells from blood. The source is a human donor in good health.

This clonotype was counted at least ten times. The chain uses TRBV6-6 and TRBJ2-2, with 8 bases lining up with TRBD2. The CDR3 runs 11 residues. Looked up from germline, CDR1 is MNHNY and CDR2 is SVGAGI (reference sequence). Trimming at V came to 11 bases and at J to 8 bases, leaving 4 bases not matched to a gene. CDR3 bases: TGTGCCTCCGGGGGGGCGGGGGAGCTGTTTTTT. Protein product: CASGGAGELFF.

The chain carries TRBV25-1 and TRBJ1-1; the match to TRBD1 covers 7 bases. There are 14 residues in the CDR3. Trimming at V came to 4 bases and at J to 2 bases, leaving 4 bases not matched to a gene. Per the germline V gene, CDR1 is MGHDK and CDR2 is SYGVNS. The CDR3 sequence is CASSVAGGNTEAFF. In nucleotides, the CDR3 is TGTGCCAGCAGTGTTGCAGGGGGTAACACTGAAGCTTTCTTT. The full variable domain, completed using reference TRBV25-1 and TRBJ1-1, is EADIYQTPRYLVIGTGKKITLECSQTMGHDKMYWYQQDPGMELHLIHYSYGVNSTEKGDLSSESTVSRIRTEHFPLTLESARPSHTSQYLCASSVAGGNTEAFFGQGTRLTVV.

The chain links TRBV7-6 to TRBJ2-1; 12 bases match TRBD2. The germline V gene encodes CDR1 SGHVS and CDR2 FNYEAQ. CDR3 length: 16 amino acids. The J segment lost 6 bases and the V segment lost 3 bases, leaving 6 bases of the junction unmatched. CDR3 protein: CASSFTGTSGRNEQFF. The CDR3 region has the DNA TGTGCCAGCAGCTTCACCGGGACTAGCGGGCGCAATGAGCAGTTCTTC.

The V call is TRBV2, the J call TRBJ1-1; maybe TRBD1 (5 bases). This CDR3 has 11 amino acids. Germline V gives CDR1 SNHLY, CDR2 FYNNEI. With 6 bases removed from V and 11 bases from J, the gap between germline ends came to 13 bases. The CDR3 protein is CASRGADAAFF. Here the CDR3 DNA reads TGTGCCAGCAGAGGGGCAGACGCGGCTTTCTTT. Supplemented by reference TRBV2 and TRBJ1-1, the full variable domain reads EPEVTQTPSHQVTQMGQEVILRCVPISNHLYFYWYRQILGQKVEFLVSFYNNEISEKSEIFDDQFSVERPDGSNFTLKIRSTKLEDSAMYFCASRGADAAFFGQGTRLTVV.

The chain has TRBV12-3 or TRBV12-4 and TRBJ1-1; TRBD1 might be the D (5 bases). Trimming took 6 bases from V and 3 from J, leaving 14 bases between them. The length of the CDR3 is 14 residues. CDR3 sequence reads: CASRIQAWYTEAFF. The CDR3 DNA reads as TGTGCCAGCAGGATACAGGCTTGGTACACTGAAGCTTTCTTT.

This clonotype was seen a few times. This sequence joins TRBV20-1 and TRBJ2-1; either TRBD1 or TRBD2 may fit D (5 bases each). Trimming shortened V by 3 bases and J by 2 bases, and 23 bases separated the two germline ends. The CDR3 has 18 amino acids. From germline, CDR1 is DFQATT and CDR2 SNEGSKA (reference sequence). The CDR3 DNA reads as TGCAGTGCTAGCCCGCGGACCGGAGGACATAGGGCCTACAATGAGCAGTTCTTC. Its translation: CSASPRTGGHRAYNEQFF.

This chain joins TRBV11-2 and TRBJ2-1; no firm D call. V gave up 2 bases and J gave up 5 bases, with 13 bases separating them. CDR3 length: 15 amino acids. The V gene's germline CDR1 is SGHAT and CDR2 FQNNGV. CDR3 coding DNA: TGTGCCAGCAGCTTAAGACTGTCGAAAGACAATGAGCAGTTCTTC. Translation: CASSLRLSKDNEQFF.

This rearrangement joins TRBV20-1 to TRBJ2-1; 10 bases are a match to TRBD2. The CDR3 has 16 amino acids. Germline CDR1 and CDR2: DFQATT and SNEGSKA (reference sequence). With 0 bases clipped from V and 8 bases from J, the junction kept 10 bases outside the gene matches. CDR3 amino acids: CSARDRRTSGVDEQFF. The DNA for the CDR3 is TGCAGTGCTAGAGATCGGAGAACTAGCGGGGTAGATGAGCAGTTCTTC.

This chain uses TRBV7-8 with TRBJ1-2, with D possibly being TRBD1 (5 bases). The germline V gene has CDR1 SGHVS and CDR2 FQNEAQ. With 5 bases removed from V and 0 bases from J, the gap between germline ends came to 16 bases. This CDR3 contains 16 residues. DNA for the CDR3: TGTGCCAGCAGCGGCCGGGGACGTTCAACTAACTATGGCTACACCTTC. Protein product: CASSGRGRSTNYGYTF.

This clonotype was seen a few times. This chain uses TRBV5-6 with TRBJ2-2; 14 bases map to TRBD2. The V and J ends lost 4 bases and 3 bases, in that order; junction bases with no gene match: 5. The CDR3 contains 17 residues. CDR1 is SGHDT and CDR2 is YYEEEE in the germline V gene. The CDR3 reads CASSGTSGSRDTGELFF. The DNA for the CDR3 is TGTGCCAGCAGCGGGACTAGCGGGAGTCGGGACACCGGGGAGCTGTTTTTT.

The CDR3 DNA sequence: TGTGCCAGCAGCCCCCGACAGGGGCGGGGGTCTGGGGCCAACGTCCTGACTTTC. This translates into CASSPRQGRGSGANVLTF. The chain uses TRBV3-1 and TRBJ2-6; weak D call: TRBD1 (8 bases). The germline V and J ends were trimmed by 4 bases and 1 base, with 17 bases remaining between them. This CDR3 is built from 18 residues. Germline V gives CDR1 LGHDT, CDR2 YNNKEL (reference sequence).

V gene TRBV7-6 combines with J gene TRBJ2-1; 10 bases are a match to TRBD1. This CDR3 spans 15 amino acids. Germline loops: CDR1 SGHVS, CDR2 FNYEAQ. Trimming took 4 bases from V and 3 from J; bases not matched to a gene: 3. The CDR3 sequence is CASSSRTGGYNEQFF. The CDR3 DNA reads as TGTGCCAGCAGCTCACGGACAGGGGGCTACAATGAGCAGTTCTTC.

The chain carries TRBV20-1 and TRBJ2-1; no clear D gene. Germline V gene data show CDR1 as DFQATT and CDR2 as SNEGSKA (reference sequence). The V end lost 5 bases, the J end lost 5 bases, and 13 bases lay between the germline ends. This CDR3 contains 13 residues. The chain's CDR3 is CSAEGRFDNEQFF. Written as DNA, the CDR3 is TGCAGTGCTGAAGGGCGCTTCGACAATGAGCAGTTCTTC.

The chain employs TRBV7-2 and TRBJ2-2, with TRBD1 matching 9 bases. This CDR3 contains 15 residues. The V and J ends lost 5 bases and 3 bases, in that order; junction bases with no gene match: 4. Germline CDR1 SGHTA, CDR2 FQGNSA. The CDR3 nucleotides read TGTGCCAGCAGCGCACAGGGGGCTGACACCGGGGAGCTGTTTTTT. It specifies CASSAQGADTGELFF.

This clonotype was counted a single time. The chain couples TRBV27 to TRBJ2-7, with 7 bases lining up with TRBD1. Germline loops: CDR1 MNHEY, CDR2 SMNVEV (reference sequence). V lost 8 bases to trimming and J lost 1 base; unmatched junction nucleotides: 8. CDR3 length: 14 residues. CDR3 nucleotides: TGTGCCAGCGGTTCGACAGGGAGTTCCTACGAGCAGTACTTC. Translation: CASGSTGSSYEQYF.

The chain carries TRBV10-3 and TRBJ2-3; 7 positions match TRBD2. There are 15 residues in the CDR3. Trimming removed 2 bases from V and 6 bases from J; junction bases left unmatched: 8. The germline V gene has CDR1 ENHRY and CDR2 SYGVKD. CDR3 loop: CAISENGGGPDTQYF. CDR3 bases: TGTGCCATCAGTGAGAACGGGGGAGGGCCGGATACGCAGTATTTT.

This clonotype was observed a few times. This chain links TRBV18 with TRBJ1-2, with D tentatively TRBD1 (5 bases). Germline loops: CDR1 KGHSH, CDR2 LQKENI. The ends were cut back, 3 bases at V and 4 bases at J, with 15 bases in the middle. This CDR3 is 15 amino acids long. The CDR3 protein is CASSPKTALLYGYTF. The DNA for the CDR3 is TGTGCCAGCTCACCGAAGACAGCCCTTCTCTATGGCTACACCTTC.

This clonotype was observed a handful of times. One junction end does not reproduce the germline sequence, and a read error may be involved. This chain uses TRBV28 with TRBJ2-7, with D possibly TRBD1 on 6 matching bases. The CDR3 runs to 12 residues. Per the germline V gene, CDR1 is MDHEN and CDR2 is SYDVKM. In nucleotides, the CDR3 is TGTGCCAGCAGTTTGATCTGGGGGCGACCGCGCTTC. Its protein product is CASSLIWGRPRF.

This clonotype turned up a few times. The chain combines TRBV3-1 with TRBJ2-7; D may be TRBD2 (5 bases). The V and J ends lost 4 bases and 7 bases respectively, with 14 bases between them. Germline V gene sequence: CDR1 LGHDT, CDR2 YNNKEL (reference sequence). The CDR3 is made up of 13 amino acids. The CDR3 sequence is CASSPHQTIEQYF. CDR3 bases: TGTGCCAGCAGCCCACACCAGACTATTGAGCAGTACTTC.